The sequence of this T cell receptor beta chain was determined in a study of CD8 T cells in ankylosing spondylitis. Notes on the study in general: Matched ankylosing spondylitis synovial fluid reportedly contained a significantly enriched population of disease-linked clones. Reactive arthritis synovial fluid and blood were previously reported to contain some motif variants. A TCR beta motif of fewer than ten highly homologous variants appeared characteristic of ankylosing spondylitis blood.

This CDR3 spans 11 amino acids. V was shortened by 8 bases and J by 4 bases, with 5 bases between the two germline ends. Germline V gives CDR1 SNHLY, CDR2 FYNNEI. A single record per CDR3 protein comes from TCRdb applying MiXCR to the 5' RACE reads. The profile shows 150,000 to 200,000 distinct CDR3 sequences, 15% to 20% of them singletons. This clonotype was picked up many times. Its specificity is not known. The sequence came from a male donor under 30 with ankylosing spondylitis or in good health (not recorded which). Sequencing was done on a sample of blood, either unsorted or a sorted T cell fraction (not recorded which). The rearrangement links TRBV2 to TRBJ2-2; D possibly matches TRBD1 or TRBD2 (5 bases each). The CDR3 region has the DNA TGTGCCAGCGGGACCACCGGGGAGCTGTTTTTT. This codes for CASGTTGELFF. Supplemented by reference TRBV2 and TRBJ2-2, the full variable domain reads EPEVTQTPSHQVTQMGQEVILRCVPISNHLYFYWYRQILGQKVEFLVSFYNNEISEKSEIFDDQFSVERPDGSNFTLKIRSTKLEDSAMYFCASGTTGELFFGEGSRLTVL.